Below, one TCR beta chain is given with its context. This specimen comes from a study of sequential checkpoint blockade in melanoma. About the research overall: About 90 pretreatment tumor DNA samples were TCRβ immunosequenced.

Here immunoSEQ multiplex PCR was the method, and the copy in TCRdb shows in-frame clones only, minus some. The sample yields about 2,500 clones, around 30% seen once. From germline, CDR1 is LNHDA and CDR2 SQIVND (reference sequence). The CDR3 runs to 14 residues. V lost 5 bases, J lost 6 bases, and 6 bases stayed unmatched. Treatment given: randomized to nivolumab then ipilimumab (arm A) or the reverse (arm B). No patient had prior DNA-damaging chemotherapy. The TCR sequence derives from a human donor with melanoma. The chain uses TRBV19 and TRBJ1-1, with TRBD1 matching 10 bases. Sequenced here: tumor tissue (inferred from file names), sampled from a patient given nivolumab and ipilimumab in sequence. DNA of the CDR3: TGTGCCAGTAGTGTCAACGACAGGGGGCCTGAAGCTTTCTTT. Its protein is CASSVNDRGPEAFF.